The rows below give T cell receptor beta chains drawn from one sample of a study of CD8+ T cells in alopecia areata. Profiled with immunoSEQ multiplex PCR; TCRdb holds only in-frame clones, not every one. The sample contains 110,000 or so clones, 55% to 70% of which appear only once. Sequencing was done on a sample of CD4+ T cells sorted from blood. The receptors shown here come from a human donor in good health. The CDR3 runs from the conserved cysteine through the conserved F or W. D genes are given only for firm matches. Some rows have no size entry. The others give once, few or many, or a class for an expanded clone.

NA	TRBV2	TRBJ1-6	NA	TGTGCCAGCAGTGAAGGGGGGCAGGTCGCCCGTGGATCACCCCTCCACTTT	CASSEGGQVARGSPLHF
TRBD1	TRBV18	TRBJ2-6	NA	TGTGCCAGCTCACCATTTCCGGGACAGAATCCGTCTGGGGCCAACGTCCTGACTTTC	CASSPFPGQNPSGANVLTF
NA	TRBV29-1	TRBJ2-4	NA	TGCAGTGCAAGGGTGCTAGCCAAAAACATTCAGTACTTC	CSARVLAKNIQYF
NA	TRBV5-1	TRBJ1-1	NA	TGCGCCACCCAGGGGACGGATGGGGCTTTCTTT	CATQGTDGAFF
TRBD1	TRBV7-9	TRBJ2-4	NA	TGTGCCAGCAGCTTATATCTGGACAGGGCGGCCAAAAACATTCAGTACTTC	CASSLYLDRAAKNIQYF
NA	TRBV30	TRBJ1-2	NA	TGTGCCTGGACAGGAGCATCAAATCACTATGGCTACACCTTC	CAWTGASNHYGYTF
NA	TRBV18	TRBJ1-4	NA	TGTGCCAGCTCACCAGGCGGGAATGAAAAACTGTTTTTT	CASSPGGNEKLFF
TRBD1	TRBV29-1	TRBJ1-5	NA	TGCAGCGTTAGGACAGGGAGCAATCAGCCCCAGCATTTT	CSVRTGSNQPQHF
TRBD1	TRBV29-1	TRBJ1-2	NA	TGCAGCGTCAGGACAGGGGTAGATGGCTACACCTTC	CSVRTGVDGYTF
NA	TRBV7-6	TRBJ2-3	few	TGTGCCAGCAGCCGGGCGGGGGCGAGCACAGATACGCAGTATTTT	CASSRAGASTDTQYF
NA	TRBV19	TRBJ2-2	NA	TGTGCCAGTACAGGGGACACCGGGGAGCTGTTTTTT	CASTGDTGELFF
NA	TRBV15	TRBJ1-1	NA	TGTGCCACCAGCAGAGATCTTGGTAACACTGAAGCTTTCTTT	CATSRDLGNTEAFF
TRBD1	TRBV7-2	TRBJ2-7	NA	TGTGCCAGCAGCCCGCGGACAGGGTACTCCCACGAGCAGTACTTC	CASSPRTGYSHEQYF
NA	TRBV5-6	TRBJ1-6	NA	TGTGCCAGCAGCTGGCTTAGGGCACCCCTCCACTTT	CASSWLRAPLHF
NA	TRBV6-1	TRBJ1-5	NA	TGTGCCAGCGGTCCGGGACGCCTCGATCAGCCCCAGCATTTT	CASGPGRLDQPQHF
NA	TRBV5-1	TRBJ1-1	NA	TGCGCCAGCAGCCCCGGGACGAACACTGAAGCTTTCTTT	CASSPGTNTEAFF
TRBD1	TRBV5-1	TRBJ1-1	few	TGCGCCAGCAGCTTGACAGGGGTGAACACTGAAGCTTTCTTT	CASSLTGVNTEAFF
NA	TRBV6-5	TRBJ2-7	NA	TGTGCCAGCAGCGGGAGCTACGAGCAGTACTTC	CASSGSYEQYF
NA	TRBV30	TRBJ1-6	few	TGTGCCTGGGTGAGGTCCTATAATTCACCCCTCCACTTT	CAWVRSYNSPLHF
NA	TRBV19	TRBJ2-6	once	TGTGCCAGTACCTCTGGGGCCAACGTCCTGACTTTC	CASTSGANVLTF
NA	TRBV18	TRBJ1-1	once	TGTGCCAGCTCAGATTACGCGGGGGGCACCACTGAAGCTTTCTTT	CASSDYAGGTTEAFF
NA	TRBV4-1	TRBJ1-2	NA	TGCGCCAGCAGCCAAGGGGCGGTCTATGGCTACACCTTC	CASSQGAVYGYTF
NA	TRBV5-1	TRBJ2-3	NA	TGCGCCAGCAGCTTGGAAAGGTACACAGATACGCAGTATTTT	CASSLERYTDTQYF
TRBD1	TRBV5-6	TRBJ2-5	NA	TGTGCCAGCAGCTTGGGTTTCGGGACAGTTCAAGAGACCCAGTACTTC	CASSLGFGTVQETQYF
NA	TRBV30	TRBJ1-5	NA	TGTGCCTGGAGTAGGCTACACAGCAATCAGCCCCAGCATTTT	CAWSRLHSNQPQHF
NA	TRBV5-1	TRBJ1-1	NA	TGCGCCAGCAGCAACCGTGGACAGATGAACACTGAAGCTTTCTTT	CASSNRGQMNTEAFF
NA	TRBV9	TRBJ1-5	NA	TGTGCCAGCAGCGTAGCTACGGGCAGTAACAGGCCCCAGCATTTT	CASSVATGSNRPQHF
NA	TRBV20-1	TRBJ2-7	few	TGCAGTGCTGGCCAGCACGAGCAGTACTTC	CSAGQHEQYF
NA	TRBV2	TRBJ2-5	NA	TGTGCCAGCAAGAGATCGGACATAATCCAAGAGACCCAGTACTTC	CASKRSDIIQETQYF
NA	TRBV2	TRBJ1-5	once	TGTGCCAGCAGGTCTCAGGGGAGTCAGCCCCAGCATTTT	CASRSQGSQPQHF
NA	TRBV6-1	TRBJ1-2	NA	TGTGCCAGCAGTGACATCATCGGGGTTGGAGGACCCGACACCTTC	CASSDIIGVGGPDTF
NA	TRBV15	TRBJ2-5	NA	TGTGCCACCAGCAGAGATCTGGCAGGCGGGGAGACCCAGTACTTC	CATSRDLAGGETQYF
TRBD1	TRBV6-5	TRBJ1-4	NA	TGTGCCAGCAGGGGCGACAGGGGGTTTAATGAAAAACTGTTTTTT	CASRGDRGFNEKLFF
TRBD1	TRBV2	TRBJ2-7	NA	TGTGCCAGCAGTTCGAGCGGGACAGGGACCTACGAGCAGTACTTC	CASSSSGTGTYEQYF
TRBD1	TRBV7-2	TRBJ1-3	few	TGTGCCAGCAGCCGAAGGACAGGGGGCTGGCCCTCTGGAAACACCATATATTTT	CASSRRTGGWPSGNTIYF
NA	TRBV29-1	TRBJ2-1	NA	TGCAGCGTTAACACTGCCCAGGACAATGAGCAGTTCTTC	CSVNTAQDNEQFF
NA	TRBV30	TRBJ1-4	once	TGTGCCTGGAGTGGGTCCTCTTTTCCGGGTGAAAAACTGTTTTTT	CAWSGSSFPGEKLFF
NA	TRBV29-1	TRBJ1-2	NA	TGCAGCGTCCCCCGCCGGGACACCAGTAACTATGGCTACACCTTC	CSVPRRDTSNYGYTF
NA	TRBV30	TRBJ2-7	NA	TGTGCCTGGAGTGAGGCGGGCCCCTACGAGCAGTACTTC	CAWSEAGPYEQYF
NA	TRBV29-1	TRBJ2-3	NA	TGCAGCGTTGAAGACGGACTCTCCACAGATACGCAGTATTTT	CSVEDGLSTDTQYF
NA	TRBV28	TRBJ1-1	NA	TGTGCCAGCAGTACTTCATTCACTGAAGCTTTCTTT	CASSTSFTEAFF
NA	TRBV6-5	TRBJ2-2	few	TGTGCCAGCCGCCGTGGGGGGACCGGGGAGCTGTTTTTT	CASRRGGTGELFF